This passage covers 30 T cell receptor beta chains from one sample sequenced in a study of response to subunit inactivated influenza vaccine. TCRdb used MiXCR to reprocess the RT-PCR reads, holding one entry per CDR3 protein. The data hold roughly 670,000 distinct CDR3 sequences, with less than 15% observed a single time. The sequencing used PBMCs from blood, collected 14 to 15 days before vaccination. These receptors originate from a man aged 50 or older who received an inactivated influenza vaccine.

This chain links TRBV6-2 or TRBV6-3 with TRBJ2-7, with D maybe TRBD2 (6 bases). Trimming took off 2 bases at V and 3 bases at J, with 17 bases between the two ends. This CDR3 contains 16 residues. CDR1 is MNHEY and CDR2 is SVGEGT in the germline V gene. The CDR3 DNA is TGTGCCAGCAGTTACGAGTTCGGGGGTACCGGCTACGAGCAGTACTTC. Its protein product is CASSYEFGGTGYEQYF.

The chain uses TRBV7-2 and TRBJ2-2, with D possibly being TRBD1 (6 bases). Per germline, CDR1 SGHTA and CDR2 FQGNSA. The V end lost 0 bases, the J end lost 7 bases, and 12 bases lay between the germline ends. This CDR3 region has 15 residues. The CDR3 region is CASSLAYRVSGELFF. The CDR3 DNA follows: TGTGCCAGCAGCTTAGCTTACAGGGTTAGCGGGGAGCTGTTTTTT.

This clonotype occurred many times. The CDR3 nucleotides are TGTGCCAGCAGCCAGGACAGGGGATCTGGCTACACCTTC. It codes for CASSQDRGSGYTF. V usage is TRBV7-2 and J usage is TRBJ1-2; the match to TRBD1 covers 9 bases. Germline CDR1 and CDR2: SGHTA and FQGNSA. V shed 5 bases, J shed 7 bases, and the junction held 5 bases outside the gene matches. This CDR3 spans 13 amino acids.

Only a few counts were recorded for this clonotype. This chain joins TRBV2 and TRBJ2-5; TRBD2 matches 11 bases. From germline, CDR1 is SNHLY and CDR2 FYNNEI. The CDR3 is 15 amino acids. Trimming took 1 base from V and 4 from J; bases not matched to a gene: 2. CDR3 DNA: TGTGCCAGCAGTGAAGTGGGACTAGCGGCAGAGACCCAGTACTTC. Translating gives CASSEVGLAAETQYF. The variable domain in full, completed from reference TRBV2 and TRBJ2-5, reads EPEVTQTPSHQVTQMGQEVILRCVPISNHLYFYWYRQILGQKVEFLVSFYNNEISEKSEIFDDQFSVERPDGSNFTLKIRSTKLEDSAMYFCASSEVGLAAETQYFGPGTRLLVL.

The V and J genes are TRBV27 and TRBJ1-1, with a possible D match to TRBD1 (5 bases). The V end was cut by 3 bases, the J end by 2 bases, with 10 bases between. Germline V gives CDR1 MNHEY, CDR2 SMNVEV (reference sequence). The CDR3 covers 14 residues. CDR3 sequence: CASSFNRKNTEAFF. CDR3 sequence (DNA): TGTGCCAGCAGTTTCAACAGGAAAAACACTGAAGCTTTCTTT.

This clonotype occurred many times. The chain is built from TRBV20-1 and TRBJ2-1; TRBD2 matches at 13 bases. Germline V gene lookup returns CDR1 DFQATT and CDR2 SNEGSKA (reference sequence). The CDR3 covers 14 residues. Germline trimming cut 6 bases from V and 8 bases from J; bases unmatched to any gene: 7. DNA for the CDR3: TGCAGTGCCCTAACTAGCGGGAGGGCCGATGAGCAGTTCTTC. It translates to CSALTSGRADEQFF.

This chain connects TRBV9 to TRBJ2-3; 9 nucleotides align to TRBD1. In germline, CDR1 is SGDLS, CDR2 YYNGEE. J lost 3 bases, V lost 4 bases, and 12 bases had no gene match. The CDR3 spans 17 residues. DNA of the CDR3: TGTGCCAGCAGCCCCGACAGGGGGTCGGGACCTACAGATACGCAGTATTTT. It specifies CASSPDRGSGPTDTQYF.

The table lists this clonotype with a few counts. DNA for the CDR3: TGTGCCAGCAGCTTGCGACAGGGTGGTGCGCCCCAGCATTTT. Translated, it gives CASSLRQGGAPQHF. This chain connects TRBV5-8 to TRBJ1-5; TRBD1 matches 7 bases. This CDR3 has 14 amino acids. V was clipped by 1 base and J by 9 bases; unmatched bases: 7. Per the germline V gene, CDR1 is SGHTS and CDR2 is YDEGEE.

This clonotype was observed a handful of times. V is TRBV30 and J is TRBJ2-7, with D perhaps assigned TRBD1 or TRBD2 (6 bases each). V dropped 3 bases and J dropped 7 bases, with 16 bases sitting between them. Germline V gene data show CDR1 as GTSNPN and CDR2 as SVGIG (reference sequence). The CDR3 totals 13 residues. CDR3 in amino acids: CAWSGGASWEQYF. The CDR3 DNA reads TGTGCCTGGAGCGGGGGCGCCTCTTGGGAGCAGTACTTC.

This clonotype was detected many times. This chain connects TRBV7-9 to TRBJ2-6; unclear D gene. This CDR3 has 16 residues. Per the germline V gene, CDR1 is SEHNR and CDR2 is FQNEAQ (reference sequence). Trimming removed 4 bases at V and 6 bases at J, with 16 bases between. The CDR3 nucleotides read TGTGCCAGCAGCTCCGTCGCCCCTATACAGGCCAACGTCCTGACTTTC. Its protein is CASSSVAPIQANVLTF.

The chain joins TRBV7-8 to TRBJ2-7, with 9 bases matching TRBD1. V shed 0 bases, J shed 8 bases, and the junction held 8 bases outside the gene matches. The germline V gene encodes CDR1 SGHVS and CDR2 FQNEAQ. The CDR3 totals 15 residues. For the CDR3, the DNA is TGTGCCAGCAGCTTAGCTGTGACAGGGGGGATGAAGCAGTACTTC. It encodes CASSLAVTGGMKQYF.

The gene calls are TRBV6-5 and TRBJ2-2, with D uncertain. The CDR3 consists of 13 residues. Germline V gene lookup returns CDR1 MNHEY and CDR2 SVGAGI. V was cut by 2 bases and J by 7 bases, with 8 bases left in between. The CDR3 loop is CASSYHHGGELFF. The CDR3 bases are TGTGCCAGCAGTTACCATCACGGCGGGGAGCTGTTTTTT.

This clonotype was counted only a few times. The V and J genes are TRBV7-2 and TRBJ1-1; D may be TRBD1 (5 bases). Germline assignment: CDR1 SGHTA and CDR2 FQGNSA. This CDR3 comprises 16 residues. V dropped 0 bases and J dropped 0 bases, with 11 bases sitting between them. CDR3 amino acids: CASSLAEGVMNTEAFF. The CDR3 DNA reads as TGTGCCAGCAGCTTAGCCGAAGGGGTCATGAACACTGAAGCTTTCTTT.

This chain joins TRBV6-5 and TRBJ2-1, with 9 bases matching TRBD2. Germline V gene data show CDR1 as MNHEY and CDR2 as SVGAGI. V shed 4 bases, J shed 16 bases, and the junction held 14 bases outside the gene matches. The CDR3 consists of 14 residues. This CDR3 reads CASSSRSGGGAFFF. CDR3 DNA: TGTGCCAGCAGTTCCAGGTCTGGCGGGGGGGCCTTCTTCTTC.

The chain employs TRBV20-1 and TRBJ1-1; TRBD1 matches 10 bases. This CDR3 region has 14 residues. Germline lookup yields CDR1 DFQATT and CDR2 SNEGSKA (reference sequence). V gave up 2 bases and J gave up 4 bases; unmatched junction bases: 4. CDR3 amino acids: CSARPGQGITEAFF. For the CDR3, the DNA is TGCAGTGCTAGACCGGGACAGGGGATCACTGAAGCTTTCTTT.

The chain links TRBV12-3 or TRBV12-4 to TRBJ1-1; TRBD1 agrees at 7 bases. V lost 6 bases, J lost 4 bases, and 5 bases stayed unmatched. CDR3 length equals 13 residues. The CDR3 protein is CASRLTGATEAFF. CDR3 DNA sequence: TGTGCCAGCAGGTTAACAGGGGCCACTGAAGCTTTCTTT.

This clonotype was observed a handful of times. The chain links TRBV19 to TRBJ1-5; a weak D match, TRBD1 (5 bases). The CDR3 runs 15 residues. Germline V gene lookup returns CDR1 LNHDA and CDR2 SQIVND (reference sequence). V shed 6 bases and J shed 3 bases, with 15 bases lying between them. This CDR3 is CASSLPGTHNQPQHF. The DNA of the CDR3 is TGTGCCAGTAGCCTACCCGGGACCCACAATCAGCCCCAGCATTTT.

This clonotype was counted only a few times. The chain is built from TRBV20-1 and TRBJ2-7; 7 bases line up with TRBD2. Germline V CDR1 and CDR2: DFQATT, SNEGSKA (reference sequence). The CDR3 extends over 14 amino acids. With 6 bases clipped from V and 2 bases from J, the junction kept 10 bases outside the gene matches. DNA of the CDR3: TGCAGTGCGGGACTTAGCGGGCAGCCCTACGAGCAGTACTTC. Translated, it gives CSAGLSGQPYEQYF.

In this sample, this clonotype turned up once. One end of the junction does not line up with germline, which may come from a read error. The chain recombines TRBV7-2 with TRBJ2-5, with D perhaps matching TRBD2 (6 bases). CDR1 is SGHTA, CDR2 FQGNSA, per germline. The CDR3 loop spans 15 amino acids. The DNA of the CDR3 is TGTGCCAGCGGCTTAGTGAGGGCGGGATGGGAGACCCAGTACTTC. It translates to CASGLVRAGWETQYF.

This chain uses TRBV7-2 with TRBJ2-1; possible D gene TRBD2, 6 bases. CDR1 and CDR2 from the germline V gene are SGHTA and FQGNSA. This CDR3 has 17 amino acids. Between the trimmed V and J ends, which lost 5 bases and 5 bases, there was a span of 22 bases. This CDR3 reads CASSHPLRLAENNEQFF. The CDR3, as DNA: TGTGCCAGCAGCCACCCTCTCCGGTTAGCGGAAAACAATGAGCAGTTCTTC.

The J gene is TRBJ2-5, the V gene TRBV27; D unclear. Trimming removed 5 bases from V and 9 bases from J, with 13 bases in between. The CDR3 has 12 residues. The V gene's germline CDR1 is MNHEY and CDR2 SMNVEV (reference sequence). The CDR3 coding sequence is TGTGCCAGCAGTCTGGGTGTTGGGGCCCAGTACTTC. Translation gives CASSLGVGAQYF.

This clonotype appeared a few times. The chain carries TRBV15 and TRBJ1-4; 8 bases map to TRBD1. The CDR3 contains 15 residues. V shed 1 base and J 9 bases; nucleotides not matched to a gene: 7. Germline V gene lookup returns CDR1 LNHNV and CDR2 YYDKDF (reference sequence). The CDR3 DNA is TGTGCCACCAGCAGAGTGGACAGGGAGTCGAAAAAACTGTTTTTT. Protein product: CATSRVDRESKKLFF. Together with reference TRBV15 and TRBJ1-4, the CDR3 gives the full variable domain: DAMVIQNPRYQVTQFGKPVTLSCSQTLNHNVMYWYQQKSSQAPKLLFHYYDKDFNNEADTPDNFQSRRPNTSFCFLDIRSPGLGDTAMYLCATSRVDRESKKLFFGSGTQLSVL.

This clonotype was detected ten times or more. The chain recombines TRBV19 with TRBJ1-4; possible D gene TRBD1, 5 bases. V was cut by 6 bases and J by 7 bases, with 12 bases left in between. The CDR3 runs 13 residues. The V gene's germline CDR1 is LNHDA and CDR2 SQIVND (reference sequence). This CDR3 is CASSDSGREKLFF. CDR3 in DNA: TGTGCCAGTAGCGACAGCGGTCGTGAAAAACTGTTTTTT. The full variable domain, with the rest looked up from reference TRBV19 and TRBJ1-4, is DGGITQSPKYLFRKEGQNVTLSCEQNLNHDAMYWYRQDPGQGLRLIYYSQIVNDFQKGDIAEGYSVSREKKESFPLTVTSAQKNPTAFYLCASSDSGREKLFFGSGTQLSVL.

There are a few counts of this clonotype. The chain employs TRBV12-3 or TRBV12-4 and TRBJ1-2; 7 bases map to TRBD1. The CDR3 sequence is 12 residues long. Trimming at V came to 6 bases and at J to 4 bases, leaving 2 bases not matched to a gene. The CDR3 region has the DNA TGTGCCAGCAGAGGGGGCAGCTATGGCTACACCTTC. Protein sequence: CASRGGSYGYTF.

The genes are TRBV20-1 and TRBJ2-5, with 13 bases identical to TRBD2. Germline V lookup: CDR1 DFQATT, CDR2 SNEGSKA (reference sequence). This CDR3 contains 15 residues. After removal of 2 bases from V and 1 base from J, the junction contained 1 base not matched to a gene. CDR3 loop: CSARWTSGGQETQYF. Written as DNA, the CDR3 is TGCAGTGCTAGATGGACTAGCGGGGGCCAAGAGACCCAGTACTTC.

This clonotype showed up just a few times. The V and J genes are TRBV20-1 and TRBJ2-3, with D unresolved. V gave up 4 bases and J gave up 6 bases, with 20 bases separating them. Germline CDR1 DFQATT, CDR2 SNEGSKA (reference sequence). This CDR3 has 15 residues. The CDR3 sequence is CSATRRVHTVDTQYF. DNA for the CDR3: TGCAGTGCTACTCGTCGCGTACACACCGTGGATACGCAGTATTTT.

This clonotype was observed a handful of times. The V gene is TRBV20-1, the J gene TRBJ2-5; 8 nucleotides match TRBD2. The CDR3 covers 14 residues. After removal of 6 bases from V and 3 bases from J, the junction contained 9 bases not matched to a gene. Germline V CDR1 and CDR2: DFQATT, SNEGSKA (reference sequence). The CDR3 region is CSARRAGGKETQYF. The CDR3 region has the DNA TGCAGTGCCAGGAGGGCGGGGGGCAAAGAGACCCAGTACTTC.

This clonotype was seen a few times. The CDR3 sequence: CATQPGGAFNTEAFF. CDR3 bases: TGCGCCACTCAACCAGGGGGCGCATTTAACACTGAAGCTTTCTTT. The chain combines TRBV5-1 with TRBJ1-1, with 8 bases aligning to TRBD1. CDR1 and CDR2 (germline): SGHRS, YFSETQ. J lost 2 bases, V lost 9 bases, and 12 bases had no gene match. CDR3 length: 15 amino acids.

The V and J genes are TRBV28 and TRBJ2-1; 8 bases align to TRBD2. CDR1 is MDHEN, CDR2 SYDVKM, per germline. The CDR3 has 14 amino acids. J was trimmed by 7 bases and V by 7 bases; bases with no gene match: 9. The CDR3 nucleotides read TGTGCCAGCAAAATCGGGGGGGGCCAGAATGAGCAGTTCTTC. Its translation: CASKIGGGQNEQFF.

The V call is TRBV20-1, the J call TRBJ2-1, with D tentatively TRBD2 (7 bases). The CDR3 length is 13 residues. Germline V CDR1 and CDR2: DFQATT, SNEGSKA (reference sequence). Trimming left V 4 bases short and J 12 bases short, with 19 bases between. The CDR3 DNA follows: TGCAGTGCTACACAGGCGGGGGCGGGTGGGCAGTTCTTC. Translating gives CSATQAGAGGQFF.